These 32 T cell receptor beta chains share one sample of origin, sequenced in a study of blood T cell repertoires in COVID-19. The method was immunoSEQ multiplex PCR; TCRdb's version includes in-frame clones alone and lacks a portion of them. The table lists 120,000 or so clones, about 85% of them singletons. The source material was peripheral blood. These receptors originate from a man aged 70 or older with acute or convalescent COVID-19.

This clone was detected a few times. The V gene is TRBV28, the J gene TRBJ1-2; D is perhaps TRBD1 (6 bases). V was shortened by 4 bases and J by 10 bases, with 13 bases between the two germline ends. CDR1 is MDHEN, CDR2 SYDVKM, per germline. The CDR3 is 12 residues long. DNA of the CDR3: TGTGCCAGCAGTTCAGGACAGAATTCCTACACCTTC. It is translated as CASSSGQNSYTF.

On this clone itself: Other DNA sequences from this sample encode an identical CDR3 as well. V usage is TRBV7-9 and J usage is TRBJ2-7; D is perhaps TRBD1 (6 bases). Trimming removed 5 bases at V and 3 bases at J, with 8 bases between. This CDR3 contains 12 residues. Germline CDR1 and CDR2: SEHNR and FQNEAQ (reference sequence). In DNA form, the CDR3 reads TGTGCCAGCAGCCCAGGGGACTACGAGCAGTACTTC. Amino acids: CASSPGDYEQYF.

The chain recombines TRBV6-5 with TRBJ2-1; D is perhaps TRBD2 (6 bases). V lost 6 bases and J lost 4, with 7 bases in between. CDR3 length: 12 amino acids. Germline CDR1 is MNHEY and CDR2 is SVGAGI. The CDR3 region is CASRGGYNEQFF. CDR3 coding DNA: TGTGCCAGCAGGGGAGGTTACAATGAGCAGTTCTTC.

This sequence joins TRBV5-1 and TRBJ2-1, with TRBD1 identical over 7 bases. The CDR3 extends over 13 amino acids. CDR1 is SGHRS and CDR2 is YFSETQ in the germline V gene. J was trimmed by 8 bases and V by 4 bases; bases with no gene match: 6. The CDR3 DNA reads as TGCGCCAGCAGCCCGGACAGGAGGCATGAGCAGTTCTTC. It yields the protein CASSPDRRHEQFF.

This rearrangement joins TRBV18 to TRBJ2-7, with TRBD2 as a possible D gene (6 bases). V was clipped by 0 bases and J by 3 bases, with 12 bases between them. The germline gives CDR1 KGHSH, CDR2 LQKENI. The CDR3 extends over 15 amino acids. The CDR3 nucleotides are TGTGCCAGCTCACCACCGGGCACGGGAGACTACGAGCAGTACTTC. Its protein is CASSPPGTGDYEQYF.

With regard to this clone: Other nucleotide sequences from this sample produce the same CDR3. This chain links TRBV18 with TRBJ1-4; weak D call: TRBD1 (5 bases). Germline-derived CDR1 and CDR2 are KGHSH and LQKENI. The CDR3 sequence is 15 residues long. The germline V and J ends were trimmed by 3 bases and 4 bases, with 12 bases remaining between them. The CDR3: CASSPAGLSNEKLFF. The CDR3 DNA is TGTGCCAGCTCACCGGCGGGGCTTAGTAATGAAAAACTGTTTTTT.

As DNA, the CDR3 is TGTGCCAGCAGCACCATCCCGCGACAGGCGTCAGGAAACACCATATATTTT. Residues: CASSTIPRQASGNTIYF. This rearrangement joins TRBV3-1 (or the pseudogene TRBV3-2) to TRBJ1-3; D may be TRBD1 (6 bases). Germline V gene data show CDR1 as LGHDT and CDR2 as YNNKEL (reference sequence). V lost 5 bases, J lost 4 bases, and 21 bases lay in between. The CDR3 sequence is 17 residues long.

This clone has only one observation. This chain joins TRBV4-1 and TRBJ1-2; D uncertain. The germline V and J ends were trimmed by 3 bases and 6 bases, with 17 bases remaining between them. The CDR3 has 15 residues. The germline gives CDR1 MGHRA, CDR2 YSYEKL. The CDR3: CASSQPDKLLHGYTF. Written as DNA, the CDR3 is TGCGCCAGCAGCCAGCCAGACAAGCTTCTCCATGGCTACACCTTC.

CDR3 in DNA: TGTGCCAGCAGCGCGACTAGCGGGGGGGCCGGGTACAATGAGCAGTTCTTC. It is translated as CASSATSGGAGYNEQFF. The V call is TRBV5-5, the J call TRBJ2-1, with 14 bases matching TRBD2. The CDR3 covers 17 residues. In germline, CDR1 is SGHKS, CDR2 YYEKEE (reference sequence). V shed 4 bases, J shed 4 bases, and the junction held 7 bases outside the gene matches. Combining the CDR3 with reference TRBV5-5 and TRBJ2-1 gives the whole variable domain DAGVTQSPTHLIKTRGQQVTLRCSPISGHKSVSWYQQVLGQGPQFIFQYYEKEERGRGNFPDRFSARQFPNYSSELNVNALLLGDSALYLCASSATSGGAGYNEQFFGPGTRLTVL.

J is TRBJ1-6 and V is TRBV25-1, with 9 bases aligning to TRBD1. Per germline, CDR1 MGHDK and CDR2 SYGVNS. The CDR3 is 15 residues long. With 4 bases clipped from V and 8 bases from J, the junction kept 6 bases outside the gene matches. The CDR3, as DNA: TGTGCCAGCAGTGCGCGGACAGGGGATTATTCACCCCTCCACTTT. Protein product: CASSARTGDYSPLHF.

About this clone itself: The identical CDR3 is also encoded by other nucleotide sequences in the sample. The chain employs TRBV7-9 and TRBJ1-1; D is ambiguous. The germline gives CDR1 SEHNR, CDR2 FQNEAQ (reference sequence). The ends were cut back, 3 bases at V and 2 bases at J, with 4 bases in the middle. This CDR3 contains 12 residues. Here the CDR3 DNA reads TGTGCCAGCAGCTTCTCCAACACTGAAGCTTTCTTT. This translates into CASSFSNTEAFF.

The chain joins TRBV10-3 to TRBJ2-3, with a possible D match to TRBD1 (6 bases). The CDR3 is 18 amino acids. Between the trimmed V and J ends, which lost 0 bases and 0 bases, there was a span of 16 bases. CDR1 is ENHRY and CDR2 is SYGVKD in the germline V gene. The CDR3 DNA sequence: TGTGCCATCAGTGAGTCTGATTTGGGGGCCCATAGCACAGATACGCAGTATTTT. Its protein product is CAISESDLGAHSTDTQYF.

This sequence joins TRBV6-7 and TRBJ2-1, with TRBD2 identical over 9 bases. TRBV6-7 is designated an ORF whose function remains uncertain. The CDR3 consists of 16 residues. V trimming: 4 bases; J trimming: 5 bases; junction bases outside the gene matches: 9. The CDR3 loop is CASSSPGAGGDNEQFF. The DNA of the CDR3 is TGTGCCAGCAGTTCCCCGGGGGCGGGGGGGGACAATGAGCAGTTCTTC.

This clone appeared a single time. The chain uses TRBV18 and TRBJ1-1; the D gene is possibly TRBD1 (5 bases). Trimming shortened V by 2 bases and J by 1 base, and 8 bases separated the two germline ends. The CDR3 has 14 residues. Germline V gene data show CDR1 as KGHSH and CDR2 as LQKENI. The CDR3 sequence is CASSPGAENTEAFF. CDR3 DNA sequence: TGTGCCAGCTCACCAGGGGCCGAGAACACTGAAGCTTTCTTT. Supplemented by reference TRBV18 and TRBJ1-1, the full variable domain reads NAGVMQNPRHLVRRRGQEARLRCSPMKGHSHVYWYRQLPEEGLKFMVYLQKENIIDESGMPKERFSAEFPKEGPSILRIQQVVRGDSAAYFCASSPGAENTEAFFGQGTRLTVV.

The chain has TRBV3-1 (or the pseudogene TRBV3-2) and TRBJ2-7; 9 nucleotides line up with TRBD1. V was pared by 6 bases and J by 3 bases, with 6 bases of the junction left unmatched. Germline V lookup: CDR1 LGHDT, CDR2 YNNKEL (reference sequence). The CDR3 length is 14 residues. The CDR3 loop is CASRLTTGGYEQYF. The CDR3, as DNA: TGTGCCAGCAGACTTACGACAGGGGGCTACGAGCAGTACTTC.

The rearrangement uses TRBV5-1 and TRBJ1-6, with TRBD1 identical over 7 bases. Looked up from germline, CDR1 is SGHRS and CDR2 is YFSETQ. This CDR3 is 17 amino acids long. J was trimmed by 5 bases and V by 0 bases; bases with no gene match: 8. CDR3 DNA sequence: TGCGCCAGCAGCTTGGGGGACCGGGACAGAAATAATTCACCCCTCCACTTT. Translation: CASSLGDRDRNNSPLHF.

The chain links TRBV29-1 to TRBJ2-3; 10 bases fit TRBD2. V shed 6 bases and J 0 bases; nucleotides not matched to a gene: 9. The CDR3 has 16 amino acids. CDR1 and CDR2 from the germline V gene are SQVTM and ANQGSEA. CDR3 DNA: TGCAGCGTATATTATCGTAGCGGGGGGAGCACAGATACGCAGTATTTT. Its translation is CSVYYRSGGSTDTQYF.

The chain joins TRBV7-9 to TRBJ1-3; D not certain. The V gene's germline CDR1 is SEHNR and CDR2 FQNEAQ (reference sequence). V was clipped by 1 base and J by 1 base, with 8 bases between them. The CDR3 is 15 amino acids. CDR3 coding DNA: TGTGCCAGCAGCTTAGTTACGGGGTCTGGAAACACCATATATTTT. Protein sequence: CASSLVTGSGNTIYF.

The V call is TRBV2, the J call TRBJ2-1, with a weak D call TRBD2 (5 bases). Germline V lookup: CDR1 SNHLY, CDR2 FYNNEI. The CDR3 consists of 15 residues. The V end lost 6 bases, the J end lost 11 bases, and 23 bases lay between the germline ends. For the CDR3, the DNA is TGTGCCAGCAGCCAGACTGGGCCGACCACGGGAAAGCAGTTCTTC. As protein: CASSQTGPTTGKQFF.

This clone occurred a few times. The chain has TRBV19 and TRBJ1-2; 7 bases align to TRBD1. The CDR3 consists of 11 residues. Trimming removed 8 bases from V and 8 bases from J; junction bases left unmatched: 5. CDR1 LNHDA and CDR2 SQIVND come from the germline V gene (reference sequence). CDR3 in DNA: TGTGCCAGTGGACAGGCGCGGGGCTACACCTTC. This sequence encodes CASGQARGYTF.

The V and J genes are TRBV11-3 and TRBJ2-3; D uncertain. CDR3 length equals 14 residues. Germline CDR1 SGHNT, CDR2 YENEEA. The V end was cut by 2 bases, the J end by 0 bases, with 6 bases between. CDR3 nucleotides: TGTGCCAGCAGCTTACAGACTAGCACAGATACGCAGTATTTT. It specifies CASSLQTSTDTQYF.

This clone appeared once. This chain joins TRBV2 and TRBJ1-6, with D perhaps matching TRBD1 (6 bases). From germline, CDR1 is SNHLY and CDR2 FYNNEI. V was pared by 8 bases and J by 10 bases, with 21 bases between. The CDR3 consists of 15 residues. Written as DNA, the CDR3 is TGTGCCAGCTTTAGGGACATCGCCCGAGGGTCACCCCTCCACTTT. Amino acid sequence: CASFRDIARGSPLHF. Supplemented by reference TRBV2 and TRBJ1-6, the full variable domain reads EPEVTQTPSHQVTQMGQEVILRCVPISNHLYFYWYRQILGQKVEFLVSFYNNEISEKSEIFDDQFSVERPDGSNFTLKIRSTKLEDSAMYFCASFRDIARGSPLHFGNGTRLTVT.

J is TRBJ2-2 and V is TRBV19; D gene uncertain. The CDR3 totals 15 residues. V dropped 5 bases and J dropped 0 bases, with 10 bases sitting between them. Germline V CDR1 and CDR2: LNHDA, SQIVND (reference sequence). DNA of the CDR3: TGTGCCAGTAGTCCTCACGACACGAACACCGGGGAGCTGTTTTTT. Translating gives CASSPHDTNTGELFF.

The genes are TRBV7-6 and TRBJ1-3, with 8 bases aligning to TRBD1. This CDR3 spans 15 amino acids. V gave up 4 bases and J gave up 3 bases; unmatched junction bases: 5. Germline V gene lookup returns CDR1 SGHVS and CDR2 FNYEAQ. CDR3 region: CASSSDRVGGNTIYF. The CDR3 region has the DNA TGTGCCAGCAGCTCGGACAGGGTGGGTGGAAACACCATATATTTT.

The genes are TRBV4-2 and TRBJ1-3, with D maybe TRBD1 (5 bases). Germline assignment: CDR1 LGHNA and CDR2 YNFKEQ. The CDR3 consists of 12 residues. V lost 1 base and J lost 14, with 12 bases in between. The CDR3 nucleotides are TGTGCCAGCAGCCAAGGGAGGGGCATGGTATATTTT. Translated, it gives CASSQGRGMVYF.

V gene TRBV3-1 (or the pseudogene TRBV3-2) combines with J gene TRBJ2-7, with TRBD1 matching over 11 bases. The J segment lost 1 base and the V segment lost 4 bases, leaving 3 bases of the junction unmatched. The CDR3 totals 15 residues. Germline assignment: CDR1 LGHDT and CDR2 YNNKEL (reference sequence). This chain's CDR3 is CASSRGTGGSYEQYF. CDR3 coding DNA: TGTGCCAGCAGCCGCGGGACAGGGGGTTCCTACGAGCAGTACTTC.

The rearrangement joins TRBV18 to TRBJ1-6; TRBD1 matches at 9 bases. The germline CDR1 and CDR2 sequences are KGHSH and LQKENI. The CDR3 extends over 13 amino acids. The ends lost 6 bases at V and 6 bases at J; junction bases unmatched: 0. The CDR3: CASSGQGNSPLHF. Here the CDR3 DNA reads TGTGCCAGCTCGGGACAGGGTAATTCACCCCTCCACTTT.

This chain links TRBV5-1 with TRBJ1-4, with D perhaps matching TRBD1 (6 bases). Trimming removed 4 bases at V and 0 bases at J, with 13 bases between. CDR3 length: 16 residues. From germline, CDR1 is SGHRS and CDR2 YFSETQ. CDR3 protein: CASSPGQPATNEKLFF. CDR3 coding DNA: TGCGCCAGCAGCCCTGGACAGCCAGCAACTAATGAAAAACTGTTTTTT.

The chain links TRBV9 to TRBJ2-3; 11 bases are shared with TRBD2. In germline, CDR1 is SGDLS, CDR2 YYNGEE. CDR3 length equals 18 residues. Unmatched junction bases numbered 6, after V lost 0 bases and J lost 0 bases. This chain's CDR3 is CASSVARASGGSTDTQYF. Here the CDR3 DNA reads TGTGCCAGCAGCGTAGCGAGAGCTAGCGGGGGGAGCACAGATACGCAGTATTTT.

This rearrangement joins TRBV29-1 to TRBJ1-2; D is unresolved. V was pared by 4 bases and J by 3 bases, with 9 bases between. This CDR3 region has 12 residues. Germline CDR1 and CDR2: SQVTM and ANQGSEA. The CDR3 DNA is TGCAGCGTTGCTGGAGGTGACTATGGCTACACCTTC. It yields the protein CSVAGGDYGYTF. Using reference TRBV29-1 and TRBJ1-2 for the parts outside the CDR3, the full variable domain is SAVISQKPSRDICQRGTSLTIQCQVDSQVTMMFWYRQQPGQSLTLIATANQGSEATYESGFVIDKFPISRPNLTFSTLTVSNMSPEDSSIYLCSVAGGDYGYTFGSGTRLTVV.

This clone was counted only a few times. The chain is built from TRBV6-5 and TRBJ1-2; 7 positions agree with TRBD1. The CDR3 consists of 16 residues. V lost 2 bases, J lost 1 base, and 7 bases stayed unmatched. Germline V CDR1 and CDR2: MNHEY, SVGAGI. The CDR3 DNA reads TGTGCCAGCAGTTACAACAGGGGATCGGGTAACTATGGCTACACCTTC. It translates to CASSYNRGSGNYGYTF.

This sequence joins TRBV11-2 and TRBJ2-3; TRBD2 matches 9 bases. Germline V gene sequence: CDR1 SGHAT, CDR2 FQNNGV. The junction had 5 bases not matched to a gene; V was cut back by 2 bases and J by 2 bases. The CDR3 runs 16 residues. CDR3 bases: TGTGCCAGCAGCTTACGGGCTAGCGGGGCCACAGATACGCAGTATTTT. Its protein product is CASSLRASGATDTQYF. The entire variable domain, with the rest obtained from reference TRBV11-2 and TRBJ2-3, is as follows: EAGVAQSPRYKIIEKRQSVAFWCNPISGHATLYWYQQILGQGPKLLIQFQNNGVVDDSQLPKDRFSAERLKGVDSTLKIQPAKLEDSAVYLCASSLRASGATDTQYFGPGTRLTVL.